This T cell receptor beta chain was captured in a study of CD8+ T cells in alopecia areata (dated by TCRdb to the late 2010s). Study-wide context: Treated patients were enrolled in an open-label pilot trial of oral tofacitinib at 5 to 10 mg twice daily for moderate-to-severe alopecia areata. On the human side, TCRbeta sequencing was run on scalp tissue and on sorted CD4+ and CD8+ peripheral blood T cells from healthy controls and from alopecia areata patients with either patchy or totalis/universalis disease. Tofacitinib was administered for 6 to 18 months, and 6 months of follow-up off drug were then conducted to assess delayed response and recurrence. TCRbeta CDR3 regions were amplified by immunoSEQ multiplex PCR using 35 Vbeta forward and 13 Jbeta reverse primers. The SALT score, which quantifies the percentage of affected scalp surface area, was used to measure disease severity in treated patients. Biopsies were taken from tofacitinib-treated patients at baseline and again at 4 and 24 weeks into treatment, and several of those patients also had a later scalp biopsy. Clonality in the scalp was compared among normal scalp (n=4), patchy alopecia areata scalp (n=8), and alopecia totalis/universalis scalp (n=8). To study T cell clonal expansion in alopecia areata, the researchers applied high-throughput TCRbeta sequencing to both the C3H/HeJ mouse model and human patients. RNA came from the PAXgene miRNA kit for fixed scalp, the miRNeasy kit for PBMCs, and the RNeasy kit for mouse skin.

The CDR3 contains 15 residues, cysteine and phenylalanine counted. The read is trimmed to its CDR3 DNA, 45 bases read in frame from base 1. Relative to germline, V is 4 bases shorter and J is 5 bases shorter, with 17 bases between their ends. The germline V gene sets CDR1 to MGHDK and CDR2 to SYGVNS. The sample's time point label is to be understood as: around 24 weeks on oral tofacitinib. Read against the paper, the sample's treatment or condition label means: oral pan-JAK inhibitor, 5-10 mg twice daily. Lesional scalp punch biopsies and peripheral blood were obtained from alopecia areata patients. After PBMCs were isolated by density centrifugation and stained for CD3, CD4 and CD8, a FACSAria was used to sort CD4+ and CD8+ T cells. As to this clone: The specificity of this receptor is unknown. There are no base qualities to consult, and no much larger clone falls within one base.

Receptor amplification or capture employed the immunoSEQ multiplex PCR assay. For TCR sequencing, RNA was extracted from every sample and reverse transcribed into cDNA to serve as template. SuperScript III was used for first-strand cDNA synthesis, primed with a 2:1 mix of oligo-dT and random hexamers. A synthetic immune receptor repertoire was used to gauge amplification bias, and whatever bias remained was removed computationally. As for the authors' bioinformatics: Raw reads were preprocessed for error removal, and CDR3 was defined according to IMGT conventions as running from the conserved cysteine to phenylalanine. Clonality was computed by normalizing Shannon entropy by log2 of the number of productive unique TCRs and subtracting the result from 1. CD4 or CD8 identity of scalp clones was inferred by cross-referencing scalp TCRbeta sequences with sorted blood CD4 and CD8 repertoires. Not all clones reach the TCRdb copy of this immuneACCESS table, which keeps in-frame sequences only. Checked studies attribute under half of the gap to unresolved V genes and leave the rest unexplained. V, J and clone size derive from that table, while D and trimming were established from the DNA sequence. The sample includes fewer than 250,000 clones, with roughly 60% observed a single time. The ten largest clones take up over 1% of the sample.

Study-level results and caveats: With tofacitinib, both scalp clonality and the number of expanded CD8+ clones among the top 100 scalp clones went down significantly. Because the treated cohort was small and included a single nonresponder, larger studies are needed to assess links between baseline CD8+ expansion and response. During tofacitinib treatment, many expanded lesional clones stuck around in both scalp and blood, and this persistence may partly explain why relapse happens after treatment is stopped. Shared TCR sequences between patients were less evident than in mice, which may be partly attributable to HLA diversity in the patient population. Compared with normal scalp, lesional scalp had higher clonality and more expanded CD8+ clones, particularly in alopecia totalis/universalis, a pattern that suggests antigenic drive. Scalp TCR repertoire analysis is complicated because resident alphabeta T cells in normal human skin are also sequenced, whereas mouse skin is dominated by gammadelta T cells.

The specimen was CD4+ T cells sorted from blood, collected at week 24, from a patient treated with tofacitinib. This chain is built from TRBV25-1 and TRBJ1-2; a tentative D match to TRBD1 spans 5 bases. The sequence was obtained from a human donor with alopecia areata. The encoded CDR3 is CASSGPGGFGYGYTF. The bases are TGTGCCAGCAGTGGTCCTGGGGGGTTTGGGTATGGCTACACCTTC.